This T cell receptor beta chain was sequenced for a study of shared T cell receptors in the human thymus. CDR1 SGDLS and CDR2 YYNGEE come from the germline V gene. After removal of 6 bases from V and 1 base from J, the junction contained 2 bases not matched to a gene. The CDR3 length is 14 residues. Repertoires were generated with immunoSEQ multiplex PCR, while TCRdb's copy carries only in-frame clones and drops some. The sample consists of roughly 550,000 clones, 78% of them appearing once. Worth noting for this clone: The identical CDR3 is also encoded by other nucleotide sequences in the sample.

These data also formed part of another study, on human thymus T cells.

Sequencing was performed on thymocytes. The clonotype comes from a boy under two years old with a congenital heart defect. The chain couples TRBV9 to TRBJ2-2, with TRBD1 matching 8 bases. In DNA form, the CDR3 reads TGTGCCAGCACCGGGACAGGGAACACCGGGGAGCTGTTTTTT. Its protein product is CASTGTGNTGELFF. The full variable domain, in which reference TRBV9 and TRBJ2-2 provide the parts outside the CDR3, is DSGVTQTPKHLITATGQRVTLRCSPRSGDLSVYWYQQSLDQGLQFLIQYYNGEERAKGNILERFSAQQFPDLHSELNLSSLELGDSALYFCASTGTGNTGELFFGEGSRLTVL.